This passage covers 28 T cell receptor beta chains from one sample sequenced in a study of T cells expressing NK-cell markers. TCRdb processed the 5' RACE reads again and assigns one entry to each CDR3 protein, with no DNA. In all, the sample yields 550,000 or so distinct CDR3 sequences. Sequencing input: blood T cells: a sorted CD56 or NKG2C T cell subset, CD4+ or CD8+ T cells, or bulk PBMC T cells (not recorded which). The receptors were sampled from a man younger than 30 in good health.

The gene calls are TRBV4-2 and TRBJ2-1; the D gene TCRdb calls, TRBD1, cannot be checked with no DNA. The CDR3 sequence is 16 residues long. Germline loops: CDR1 LGHNA, CDR2 YNFKEQ. The CDR3 loop reads CASSQNMGPGLNEQFF.

The chain is built from TRBV4-2 and TRBJ2-2; no DNA is available, so the TRBD1 call from TCRdb remains unchecked. Germline V lookup: CDR1 LGHNA, CDR2 YNFKEQ. The CDR3 contains 14 residues. CDR3 in amino acids: CASSQFGASGELFF.

The genes are TRBV11-2 and TRBJ2-5; TCRdb proposes TRBD2, but this gene call is untestable without DNA. In germline, CDR1 is SGHAT, CDR2 FQNNGV. The CDR3 consists of 16 residues. CDR3 sequence reads: CASSVQISGRAETQYF.

This sequence joins TRBV24-1 and TRBJ2-1. CDR3 length: 14 amino acids. Germline CDR1 KGHDR, CDR2 SFDVKD. This CDR3 is CATSDPGPVNEQFF.

The V gene is TRBV6-1, the J gene TRBJ2-5; TCRdb indicates TRBD1, and absent DNA this call remains unverified. The CDR3 is made up of 16 amino acids. Germline CDR1 reads MNHNS; CDR2 reads SASEGT. Here the CDR3 reads CASSRTFTGVGETQYF.

The gene calls are TRBV12-3 or TRBV12-4 and TRBJ2-2; absent DNA, TCRdb's TRBD1 call cannot be checked. The CDR3 spans 15 residues. The CDR3 region is CASSFGGATGGELFF.

J is TRBJ2-3 and V is TRBV5-4; TCRdb returns TRBD2, unconfirmable since there is no DNA. This CDR3 region has 16 residues. Germline V lookup: CDR1 SGHNT, CDR2 YYREEE (reference sequence). CDR3 sequence reads: CASSTGLAGATDTQYF.

The gene calls are TRBV5-4 and TRBJ2-2. The germline V gene encodes CDR1 SGHNT and CDR2 YYREEE (reference sequence). CDR3 length equals 16 residues. This CDR3 is CASSLFQAANTGELFF.

CDR3 protein: CASSRGGSGGELFF. The chain carries TRBV12-3 or TRBV12-4 and TRBJ2-2; TCRdb lists TRBD2, though no DNA is available to test this call. The CDR3 has 14 residues.

CDR3 region: CASIAATEQFF. The J gene is TRBJ2-1, the V gene TRBV28. The germline V gene encodes CDR1 MDHEN and CDR2 SYDVKM. The CDR3 is made up of 11 amino acids.

The V and J genes are TRBV5-1 and TRBJ2-1; TCRdb's D call of TRBD1 is untestable without DNA. Germline V CDR1 and CDR2: SGHRS, YFSETQ. This CDR3 region has 17 residues. CDR3 residues: CASSLEAPSGGYNEQFF.

The chain uses TRBV7-2 and TRBJ2-3; as DNA is missing, the TRBD2 call by TCRdb cannot be tested. CDR1 and CDR2 from the germline V gene are SGHTA and FQGNSA. This CDR3 has 20 residues. Here the CDR3 reads CASSFPSRTSGRVVSDTQYF.

CDR3: CSASLIVGEQYF. The genes are TRBV20-1 and TRBJ2-7. This CDR3 comprises 12 residues. CDR1 and CDR2 (germline): DFQATT, SNEGSKA (reference sequence).

The rearrangement joins TRBV20-1 to TRBJ2-3; as DNA is missing, the TRBD1 call by TCRdb cannot be tested. Looked up from germline, CDR1 is DFQATT and CDR2 is SNEGSKA (reference sequence). The CDR3 totals 14 residues. The CDR3 protein is CSACKGGNTDTQYF.

The chain combines TRBV4-2 with TRBJ2-5; TCRdb indicates TRBD1, and absent DNA this call remains unverified. The CDR3 consists of 15 residues. In germline, CDR1 is LGHNA, CDR2 YNFKEQ. The CDR3 sequence is CASSHSGTEQETQYF.

The genes are TRBV2 and TRBJ2-7; TCRdb outputs TRBD1, but without DNA this stays unchecked. The germline V gene has CDR1 SNHLY and CDR2 FYNNEI. This CDR3 has 15 amino acids. The CDR3 spells CASSEGTGGGYEQYF.

The V gene is TRBV10-3, the J gene TRBJ2-1; no DNA is available, so the TRBD1 call from TCRdb remains unchecked. CDR1 is ENHRY, CDR2 SYGVKD, per germline. CDR3 length: 15 amino acids. CDR3: CAISADILGANEQFF.

This rearrangement joins TRBV7-6 to TRBJ2-1; TCRdb selects TRBD2, and the lack of DNA leaves this call unchecked. The CDR3 sequence is 12 residues long. Germline CDR1 is SGHVS and CDR2 is FNYEAQ. The CDR3 region is CASSWLEDSLFF.

This chain connects TRBV14 to TRBJ2-1; TCRdb's assignment of TRBD1 cannot be checked, as there is no DNA. This CDR3 has 15 residues. The germline V gene has CDR1 SGHDN and CDR2 FVKESK. CDR3 loop: CASSQGTGMSNEQFF.

The J gene is TRBJ2-5, the V gene TRBV5-1; no DNA is available, so the TRBD2 call from TCRdb remains unchecked. Germline assignment: CDR1 SGHRS and CDR2 YFSETQ. The CDR3 has 17 residues. The CDR3 sequence is CASSPRGDLRARETQYF.

The V and J genes are TRBV4-3 and TRBJ2-7; as DNA is missing, the TRBD1 call by TCRdb cannot be tested. The CDR3 spans 15 residues. From germline, CDR1 is LGHNA and CDR2 YSLEER. The CDR3 here is CASSQDGPEFGEQYF.

The V gene is TRBV27, the J gene TRBJ2-6; as DNA is missing, the TRBD2 call by TCRdb cannot be tested. CDR3 length equals 18 residues. Germline V gives CDR1 MNHEY, CDR2 SMNVEV (reference sequence). The CDR3 region is CASTLIAGGPPGANVLTF.

The chain uses TRBV20-1 and TRBJ2-5; TCRdb's D call, TRBD2, is unchecked because there is no DNA. The CDR3 spans 15 residues. Germline loops: CDR1 DFQATT, CDR2 SNEGSKA (reference sequence). The CDR3 spells CSARTAGGLYETQYF.

The genes are TRBV5-1 and TRBJ2-3. Germline V gives CDR1 SGHRS, CDR2 YFSETQ. The CDR3 length is 13 residues. CDR3: CASSLAGTDTQYF.

This chain joins TRBV5-1 and TRBJ2-7; TCRdb names TRBD2, which stays unverified in the absence of DNA. Per the germline V gene, CDR1 is SGHRS and CDR2 is YFSETQ. The CDR3 consists of 13 residues. The CDR3 here is CASSQSTSGEQYF.

The chain carries TRBV15 and TRBJ2-1; the D call from TCRdb, TRBD1, cannot be confirmed without DNA. This CDR3 is built from 16 residues. The germline V gene has CDR1 LNHNV and CDR2 YYDKDF (reference sequence). CDR3: CATSSRGGVPYNEQFF.

This chain uses TRBV10-3 with TRBJ2-1. CDR3 length: 12 amino acids. Germline V gives CDR1 ENHRY, CDR2 SYGVKD. This CDR3 is CAISGDRPEQFF.

J is TRBJ2-1 and V is TRBV5-6. CDR1 is SGHDT and CDR2 is YYEEEE in the germline V gene. This CDR3 is 15 amino acids long. CDR3 in amino acids: CASSPDGSRYNEQFF.